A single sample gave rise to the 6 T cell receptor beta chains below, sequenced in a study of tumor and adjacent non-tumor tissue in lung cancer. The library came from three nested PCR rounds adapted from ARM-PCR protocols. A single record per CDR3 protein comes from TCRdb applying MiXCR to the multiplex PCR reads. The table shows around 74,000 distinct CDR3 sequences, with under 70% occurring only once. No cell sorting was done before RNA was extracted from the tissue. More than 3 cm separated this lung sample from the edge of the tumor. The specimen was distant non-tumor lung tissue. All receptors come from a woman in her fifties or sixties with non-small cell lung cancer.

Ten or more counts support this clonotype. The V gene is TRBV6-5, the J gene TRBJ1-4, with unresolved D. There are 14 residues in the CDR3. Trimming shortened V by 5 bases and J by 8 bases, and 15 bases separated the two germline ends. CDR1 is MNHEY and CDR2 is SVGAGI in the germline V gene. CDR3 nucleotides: TGTGCCAGCAGTCTAACTCTAGGAGGGGAAAAACTGTTTTTT. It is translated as CASSLTLGGEKLFF.

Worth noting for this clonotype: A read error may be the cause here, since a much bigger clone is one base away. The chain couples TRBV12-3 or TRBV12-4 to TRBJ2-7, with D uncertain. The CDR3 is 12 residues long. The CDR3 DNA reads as TGTGCCACCAGTTTAAGTGGGTACGAGCAGTACTTC. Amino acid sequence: CATSLSGYEQYF.

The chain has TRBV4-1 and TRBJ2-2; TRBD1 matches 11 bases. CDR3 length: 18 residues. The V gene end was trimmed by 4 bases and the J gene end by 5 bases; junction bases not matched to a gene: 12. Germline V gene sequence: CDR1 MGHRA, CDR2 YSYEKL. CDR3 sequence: CASSPHTLGQGGTGELFF. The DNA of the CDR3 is TGCGCCAGCAGCCCCCATACCCTGGGACAGGGGGGAACCGGGGAGCTGTTTTTT.

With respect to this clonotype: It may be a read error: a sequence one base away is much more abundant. The CDR3 DNA follows: TGTGCCAGCAATAACGGATCAGCCTACGAGCAGAACTTC. Its protein product is CASNNGSAYEQNF. This sequence joins TRBV12-3 or TRBV12-4 and TRBJ2-7, with D uncertain. The CDR3 runs to 13 residues.

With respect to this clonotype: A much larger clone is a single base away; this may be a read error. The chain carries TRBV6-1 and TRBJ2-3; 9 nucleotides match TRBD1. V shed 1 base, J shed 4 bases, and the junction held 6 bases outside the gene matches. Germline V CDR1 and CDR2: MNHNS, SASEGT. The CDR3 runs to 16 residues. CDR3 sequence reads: CASSEEGTGSADTQYF. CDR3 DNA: TGTGCCAGCAGTGAAGAAGGGACAGGGAGTGCAGATACGCAGTATTTT.

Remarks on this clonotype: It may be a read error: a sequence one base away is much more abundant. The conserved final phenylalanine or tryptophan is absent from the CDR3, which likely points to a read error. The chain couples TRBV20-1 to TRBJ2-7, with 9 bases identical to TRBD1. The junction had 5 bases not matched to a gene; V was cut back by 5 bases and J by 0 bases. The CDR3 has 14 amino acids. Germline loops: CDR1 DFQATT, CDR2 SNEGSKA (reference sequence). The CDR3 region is CSAPRQGDSYEQYL. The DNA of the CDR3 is TGCAGTGCTCCACGACAGGGGGACTCCTACGAGCAGTACCTC.